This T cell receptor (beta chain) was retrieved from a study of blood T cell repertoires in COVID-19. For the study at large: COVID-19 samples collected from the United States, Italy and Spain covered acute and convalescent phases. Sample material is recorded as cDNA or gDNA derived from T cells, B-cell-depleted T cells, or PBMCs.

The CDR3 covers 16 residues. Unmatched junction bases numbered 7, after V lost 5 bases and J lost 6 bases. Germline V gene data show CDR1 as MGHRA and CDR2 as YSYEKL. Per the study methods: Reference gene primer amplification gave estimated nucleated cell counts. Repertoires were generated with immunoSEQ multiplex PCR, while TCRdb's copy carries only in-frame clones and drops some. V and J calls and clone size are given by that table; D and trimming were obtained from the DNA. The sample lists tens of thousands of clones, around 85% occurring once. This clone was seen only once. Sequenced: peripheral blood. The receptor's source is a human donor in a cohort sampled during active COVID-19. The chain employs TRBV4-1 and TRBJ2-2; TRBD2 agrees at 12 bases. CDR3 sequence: CASSAGLAGGPGELFF. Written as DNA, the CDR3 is TGCGCCAGCAGCGCGGGGCTAGCGGGGGGGCCCGGGGAGCTGTTTTTT.